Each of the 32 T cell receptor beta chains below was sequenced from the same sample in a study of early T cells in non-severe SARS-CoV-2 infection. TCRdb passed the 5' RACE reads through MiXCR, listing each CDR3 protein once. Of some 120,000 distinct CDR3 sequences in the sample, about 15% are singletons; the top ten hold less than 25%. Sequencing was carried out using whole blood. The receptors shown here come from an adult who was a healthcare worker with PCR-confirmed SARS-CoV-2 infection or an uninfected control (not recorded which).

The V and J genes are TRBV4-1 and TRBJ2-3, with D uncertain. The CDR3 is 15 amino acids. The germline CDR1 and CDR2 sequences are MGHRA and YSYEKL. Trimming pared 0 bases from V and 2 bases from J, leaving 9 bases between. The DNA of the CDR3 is TGCGCCAGCAGCCAAGATCGGCCAGACACAGATACGCAGTATTTT. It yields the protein CASSQDRPDTDTQYF.

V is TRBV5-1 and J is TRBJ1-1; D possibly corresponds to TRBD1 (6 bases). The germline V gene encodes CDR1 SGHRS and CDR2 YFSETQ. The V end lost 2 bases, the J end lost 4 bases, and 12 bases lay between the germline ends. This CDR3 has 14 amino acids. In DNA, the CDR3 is TGCGCCAGCAGCTTTAACGACAGGTTCACTGAAGCTTTCTTT. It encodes CASSFNDRFTEAFF.

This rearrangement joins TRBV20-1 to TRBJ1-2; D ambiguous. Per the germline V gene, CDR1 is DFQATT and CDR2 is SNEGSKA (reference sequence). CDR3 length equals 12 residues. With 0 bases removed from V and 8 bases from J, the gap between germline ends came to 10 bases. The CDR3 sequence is CSARDPWRGYTF. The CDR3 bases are TGCAGTGCTAGAGATCCCTGGCGGGGCTACACCTTC.

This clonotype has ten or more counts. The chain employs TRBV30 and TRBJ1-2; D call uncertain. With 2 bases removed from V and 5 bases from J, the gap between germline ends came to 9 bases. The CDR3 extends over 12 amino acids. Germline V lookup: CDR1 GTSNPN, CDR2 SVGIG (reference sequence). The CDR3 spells CAWSPGGYGYTF. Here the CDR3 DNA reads TGTGCCTGGAGTCCAGGAGGGTATGGCTACACCTTC.

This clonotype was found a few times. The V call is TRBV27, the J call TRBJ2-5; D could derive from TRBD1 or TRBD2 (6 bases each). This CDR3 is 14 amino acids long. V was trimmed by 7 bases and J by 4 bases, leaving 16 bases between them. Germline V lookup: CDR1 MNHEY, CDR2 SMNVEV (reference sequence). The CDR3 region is CASNHGGLTETQYF. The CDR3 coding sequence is TGTGCCAGCAACCACGGGGGCCTCACAGAGACCCAGTACTTC.

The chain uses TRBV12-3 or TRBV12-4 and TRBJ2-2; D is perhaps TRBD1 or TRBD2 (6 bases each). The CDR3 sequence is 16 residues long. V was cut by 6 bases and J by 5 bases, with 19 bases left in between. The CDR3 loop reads CASSQGRRVGTGELFF. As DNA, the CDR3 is TGTGCCAGCAGCCAGGGGAGGCGGGTAGGAACCGGGGAGCTGTTTTTT.

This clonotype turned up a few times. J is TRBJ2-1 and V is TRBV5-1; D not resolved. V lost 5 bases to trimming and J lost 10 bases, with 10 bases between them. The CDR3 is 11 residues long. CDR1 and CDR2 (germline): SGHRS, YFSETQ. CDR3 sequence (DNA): TGCGCCAGCAGGGTCACAGAAGAGCAGTTCTTC. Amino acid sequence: CASRVTEEQFF.

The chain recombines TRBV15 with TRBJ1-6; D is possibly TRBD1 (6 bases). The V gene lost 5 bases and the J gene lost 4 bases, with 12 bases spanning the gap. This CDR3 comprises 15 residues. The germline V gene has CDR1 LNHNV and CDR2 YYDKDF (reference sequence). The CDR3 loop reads CATSGPGHYNSPLHF. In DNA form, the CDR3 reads TGTGCCACCAGCGGACCGGGACATTATAATTCACCCCTCCACTTT. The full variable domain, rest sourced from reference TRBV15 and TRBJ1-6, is DAMVIQNPRYQVTQFGKPVTLSCSQTLNHNVMYWYQQKSSQAPKLLFHYYDKDFNNEADTPDNFQSRRPNTSFCFLDIRSPGLGDTAMYLCATSGPGHYNSPLHFGNGTRLTVT.

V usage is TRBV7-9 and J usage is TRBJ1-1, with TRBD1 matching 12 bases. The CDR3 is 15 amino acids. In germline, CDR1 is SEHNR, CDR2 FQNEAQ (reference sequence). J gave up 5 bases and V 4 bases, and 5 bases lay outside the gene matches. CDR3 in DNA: TGTGCCAGCAGCTCTCGGGACAGGGGGCGGACTGAAGCTTTCTTT. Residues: CASSSRDRGRTEAFF.

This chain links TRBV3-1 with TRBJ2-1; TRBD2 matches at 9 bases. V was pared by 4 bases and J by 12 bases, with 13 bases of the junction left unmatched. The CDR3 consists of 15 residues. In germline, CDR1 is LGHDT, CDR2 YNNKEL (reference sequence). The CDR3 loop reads CASSRDSGGARVQFF. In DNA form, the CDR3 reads TGTGCCAGCAGCCGTGATAGCGGGGGCGCGCGGGTGCAGTTCTTC.

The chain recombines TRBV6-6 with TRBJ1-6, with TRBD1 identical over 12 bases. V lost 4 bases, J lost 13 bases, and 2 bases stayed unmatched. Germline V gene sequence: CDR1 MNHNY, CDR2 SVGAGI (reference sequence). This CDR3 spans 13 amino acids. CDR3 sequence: CASSSGQGAPLHF. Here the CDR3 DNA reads TGTGCCAGCAGTTCGGGACAGGGGGCTCCCCTCCACTTT.

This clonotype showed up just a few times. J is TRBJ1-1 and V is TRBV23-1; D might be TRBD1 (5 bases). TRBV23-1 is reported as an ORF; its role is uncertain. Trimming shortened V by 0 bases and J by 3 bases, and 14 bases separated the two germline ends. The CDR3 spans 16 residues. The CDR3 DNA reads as TGCGCCAGCAGTCAATCGGCGGGGGAGACAGACACTGAAGCTTTCTTT. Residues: CASSQSAGETDTEAFF.

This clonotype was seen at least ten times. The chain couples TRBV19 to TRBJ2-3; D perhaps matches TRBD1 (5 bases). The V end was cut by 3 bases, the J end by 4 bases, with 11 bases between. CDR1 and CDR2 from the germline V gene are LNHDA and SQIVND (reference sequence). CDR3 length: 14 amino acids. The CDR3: CASSIWGSPDTQYF. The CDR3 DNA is TGTGCCAGTAGTATCTGGGGCAGCCCAGATACGCAGTATTTT.

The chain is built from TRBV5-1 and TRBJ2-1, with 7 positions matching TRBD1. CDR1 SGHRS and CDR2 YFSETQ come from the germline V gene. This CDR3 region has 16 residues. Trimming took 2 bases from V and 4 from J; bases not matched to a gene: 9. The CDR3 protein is CASSLSGTVGYNEQFF. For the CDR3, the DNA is TGCGCCAGCAGCTTATCCGGGACAGTGGGTTACAATGAGCAGTTCTTC.

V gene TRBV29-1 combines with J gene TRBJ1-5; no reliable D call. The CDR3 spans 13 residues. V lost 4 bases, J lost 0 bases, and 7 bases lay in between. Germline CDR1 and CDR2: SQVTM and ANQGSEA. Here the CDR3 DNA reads TGCAGCGTTGCCGAGGGTAGCAATCAGCCCCAGCATTTT. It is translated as CSVAEGSNQPQHF.

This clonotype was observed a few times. The CDR3 region is CASTLTGVYNEQFF. Written as DNA, the CDR3 is TGTGCCAGTACATTGACGGGGGTCTACAATGAGCAGTTCTTC. The V and J genes are TRBV19 and TRBJ2-1, with D possibly TRBD2 on 6 matching bases. Germline assignment: CDR1 LNHDA and CDR2 SQIVND (reference sequence). Trimming took 7 bases from V and 3 from J, leaving 13 bases between them. CDR3 length: 14 amino acids.

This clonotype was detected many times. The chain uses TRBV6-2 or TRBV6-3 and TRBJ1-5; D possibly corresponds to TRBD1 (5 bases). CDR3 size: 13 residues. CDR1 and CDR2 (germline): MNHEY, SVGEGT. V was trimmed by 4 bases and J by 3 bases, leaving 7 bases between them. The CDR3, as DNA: TGTGCCAGCAGTTGGGGCTCCAATCAGCCCCAGCATTTT. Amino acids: CASSWGSNQPQHF.

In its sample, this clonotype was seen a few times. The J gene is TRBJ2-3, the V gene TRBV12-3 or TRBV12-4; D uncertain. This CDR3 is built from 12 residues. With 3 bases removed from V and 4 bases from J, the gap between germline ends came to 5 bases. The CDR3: CASSLSADTQYF. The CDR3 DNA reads TGTGCCAGCAGTTTGTCTGCAGATACGCAGTATTTT.

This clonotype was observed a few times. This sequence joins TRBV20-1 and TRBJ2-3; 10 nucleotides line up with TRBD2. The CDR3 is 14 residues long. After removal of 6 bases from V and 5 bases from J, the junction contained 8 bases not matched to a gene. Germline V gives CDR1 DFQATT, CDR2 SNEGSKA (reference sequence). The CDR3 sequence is CSAITSGEGDTQYF. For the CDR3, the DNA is TGCAGTGCGATAACTAGCGGGGAAGGAGATACGCAGTATTTT.

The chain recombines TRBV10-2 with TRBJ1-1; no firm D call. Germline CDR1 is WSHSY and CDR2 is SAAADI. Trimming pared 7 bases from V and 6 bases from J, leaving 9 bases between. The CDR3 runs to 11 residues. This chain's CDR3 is CASTNSAEAFF. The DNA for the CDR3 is TGCGCCAGCACGAATAGCGCTGAAGCTTTCTTT.

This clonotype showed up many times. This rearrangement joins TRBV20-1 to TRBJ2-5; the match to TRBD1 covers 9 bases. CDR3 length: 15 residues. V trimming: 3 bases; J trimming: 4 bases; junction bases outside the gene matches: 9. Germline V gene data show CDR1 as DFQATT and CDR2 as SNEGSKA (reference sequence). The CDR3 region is CSASTGGALGETQYF. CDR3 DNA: TGCAGTGCTAGTACAGGGGGCGCGCTCGGAGAGACCCAGTACTTC.

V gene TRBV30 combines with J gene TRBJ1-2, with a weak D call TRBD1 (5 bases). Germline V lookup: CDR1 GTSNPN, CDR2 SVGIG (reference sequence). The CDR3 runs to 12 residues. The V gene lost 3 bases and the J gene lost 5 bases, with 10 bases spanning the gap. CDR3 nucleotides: TGTGCCTGGAGGGGACGGCTTTATGGCTACACCTTC. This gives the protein CAWRGRLYGYTF.

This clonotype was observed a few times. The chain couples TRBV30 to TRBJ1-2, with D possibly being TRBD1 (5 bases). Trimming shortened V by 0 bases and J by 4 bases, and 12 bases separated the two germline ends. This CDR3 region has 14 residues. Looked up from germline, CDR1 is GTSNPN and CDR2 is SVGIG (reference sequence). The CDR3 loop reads CAWSVAGRGYGYTF. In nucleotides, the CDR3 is TGTGCCTGGAGTGTTGCAGGGAGAGGCTATGGCTACACCTTC.

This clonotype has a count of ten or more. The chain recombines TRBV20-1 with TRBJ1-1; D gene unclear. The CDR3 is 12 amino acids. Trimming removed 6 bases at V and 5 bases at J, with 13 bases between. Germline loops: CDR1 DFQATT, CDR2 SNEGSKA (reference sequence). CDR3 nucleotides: TGCAGTGCCGCGCCCGCGGGGACTGAAGCTTTCTTT. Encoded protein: CSAAPAGTEAFF.

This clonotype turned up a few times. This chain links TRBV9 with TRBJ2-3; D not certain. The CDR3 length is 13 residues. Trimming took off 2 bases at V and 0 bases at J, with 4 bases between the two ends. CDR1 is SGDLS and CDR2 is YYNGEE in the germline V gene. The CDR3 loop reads CASSVDSTDTQYF. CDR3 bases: TGTGCCAGCAGCGTTGACAGCACAGATACGCAGTATTTT.

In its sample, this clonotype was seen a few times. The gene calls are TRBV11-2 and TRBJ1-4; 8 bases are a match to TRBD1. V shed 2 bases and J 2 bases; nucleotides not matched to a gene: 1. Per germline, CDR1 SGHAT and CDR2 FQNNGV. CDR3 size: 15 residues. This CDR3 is CASSLQGATNEKLFF. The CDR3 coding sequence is TGTGCCAGCAGCTTACAGGGGGCCACTAATGAAAAACTGTTTTTT. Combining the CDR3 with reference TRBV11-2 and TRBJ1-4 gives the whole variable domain EAGVAQSPRYKIIEKRQSVAFWCNPISGHATLYWYQQILGQGPKLLIQFQNNGVVDDSQLPKDRFSAERLKGVDSTLKIQPAKLEDSAVYLCASSLQGATNEKLFFGSGTQLSVL.

The CDR3 DNA follows: TGTGCCAGCAGCCGGACTAGCGGGGGCCCTTGGGTCGAGCAGTACTTC. As protein: CASSRTSGGPWVEQYF. The V gene is TRBV3-1, the J gene TRBJ2-7; the match to TRBD2 covers 13 bases. V gave up 4 bases and J gave up 6 bases; unmatched junction bases: 9. This CDR3 has 16 amino acids. Germline loops: CDR1 LGHDT, CDR2 YNNKEL (reference sequence).

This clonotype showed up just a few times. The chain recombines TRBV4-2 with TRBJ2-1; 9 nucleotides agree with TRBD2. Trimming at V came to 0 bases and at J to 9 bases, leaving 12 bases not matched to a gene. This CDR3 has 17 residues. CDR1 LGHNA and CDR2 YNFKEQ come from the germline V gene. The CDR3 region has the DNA TGTGCCAGCAGCCAAGATCCCGTAGCGGGGGCGGGAGCTGAGCAGTTCTTC. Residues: CASSQDPVAGAGAEQFF.

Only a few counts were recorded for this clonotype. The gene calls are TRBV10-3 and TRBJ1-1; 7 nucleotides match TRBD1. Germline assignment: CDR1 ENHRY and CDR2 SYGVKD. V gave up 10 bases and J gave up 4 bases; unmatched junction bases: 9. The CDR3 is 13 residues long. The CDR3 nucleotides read TGTGCCACTTGGACAGGAGGCGGCACTGAAGCTTTCTTT. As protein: CATWTGGGTEAFF.

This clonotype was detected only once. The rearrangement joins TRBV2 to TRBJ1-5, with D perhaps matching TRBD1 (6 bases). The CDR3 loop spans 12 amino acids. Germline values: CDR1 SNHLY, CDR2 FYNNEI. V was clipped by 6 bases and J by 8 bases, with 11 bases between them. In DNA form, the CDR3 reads TGTGCCAGCAGACGGGGGGCTGAGCCCCAGCATTTT. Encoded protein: CASRRGAEPQHF.

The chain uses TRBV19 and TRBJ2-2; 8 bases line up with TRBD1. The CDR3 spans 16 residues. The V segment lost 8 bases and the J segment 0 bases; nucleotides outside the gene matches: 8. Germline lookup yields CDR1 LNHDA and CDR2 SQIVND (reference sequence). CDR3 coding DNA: TGTGCCAGTCGCCCCCCGGGACAGGCGAACACCGGGGAGCTGTTTTTT. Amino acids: CASRPPGQANTGELFF.

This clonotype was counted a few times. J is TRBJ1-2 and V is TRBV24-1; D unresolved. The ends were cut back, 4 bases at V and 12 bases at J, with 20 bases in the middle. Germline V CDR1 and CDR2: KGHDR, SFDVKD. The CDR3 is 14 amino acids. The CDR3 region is CATSDNSMAGFDTF. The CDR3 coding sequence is TGTGCCACCAGTGACAACTCTATGGCTGGGTTCGACACCTTC.